The 13 T cell receptor beta chains presented below share a single source sample, sequenced in a study of T cells in tumors after PD-1 blockade. This table comes from immunoSEQ multiplex PCR, and its TCRdb copy is limited to in-frame clones, with some not included. The data hold roughly 60,000 clones, with just under 80% observed a single time. The starting material was PBMCs, obtained before anti-PD-1 treatment. These receptors originate from a human donor with basal cell carcinoma.

J is TRBJ1-5 and V is TRBV19; TRBD1 might be the D (6 bases). Trimming removed 5 bases from V and 0 bases from J, with 17 bases in between. The length of the CDR3 is 17 residues. In germline, CDR1 is LNHDA, CDR2 SQIVND (reference sequence). This chain's CDR3 is CASSATGLGNSNQPQHF. The CDR3 DNA reads TGTGCCAGTAGTGCCACAGGGTTGGGGAATAGCAATCAGCCCCAGCATTTT. Filled out from reference TRBV19 and TRBJ1-5, the complete variable domain reads DGGITQSPKYLFRKEGQNVTLSCEQNLNHDAMYWYRQDPGQGLRLIYYSQIVNDFQKGDIAEGYSVSREKKESFPLTVTSAQKNPTAFYLCASSATGLGNSNQPQHFGDGTRLSIL.

V and J are TRBV5-1 and TRBJ2-1, with TRBD2 as a possible D gene (7 bases). This CDR3 region has 15 residues. From germline, CDR1 is SGHRS and CDR2 YFSETQ. V lost 6 bases and J lost 10, with 23 bases in between. CDR3 sequence: CASNPGQGTTWEQFF. The CDR3, as DNA: TGCGCCAGCAACCCTGGGCAGGGGACTACTTGGGAGCAGTTCTTC.

This clone was counted once. This rearrangement joins TRBV7-3 to TRBJ1-1; D is unresolved. The germline V gene has CDR1 SGHTA and CDR2 FQGTGA. Trimming removed 6 bases from V and 4 bases from J, with 9 bases in between. There are 12 residues in the CDR3. CDR3 nucleotide sequence: TGTGCCAGCAGGACGGCGACCACTGAAGCTTTCTTT. Translation gives CASRTATTEAFF.

The V call is TRBV25-1, the J call TRBJ1-2; 7 nucleotides align to TRBD1. The V gene's germline CDR1 is MGHDK and CDR2 SYGVNS. This CDR3 spans 18 amino acids. J was trimmed by 4 bases and V by 1 base; bases with no gene match: 15. CDR3 loop: CASSESGQGVPEGYGYTF. The DNA of the CDR3 is TGTGCCAGCAGTGAATCCGGGCAGGGGGTGCCCGAGGGCTATGGCTACACCTTC.

The CDR3 loop is CASSVMNTEAFF. In DNA, the CDR3 is TGTGCCAGTAGTGTGATGAACACTGAAGCTTTCTTT. The V call is TRBV19, the J call TRBJ1-1; no reliable D call. This CDR3 is 12 amino acids long. Trimming cost V 5 bases and J 0 bases, with 4 bases left between them. CDR1 is LNHDA and CDR2 is SQIVND in the germline V gene (reference sequence).

The chain couples TRBV7-2 to TRBJ2-3; D perhaps matches TRBD2 (6 bases). Germline V gene lookup returns CDR1 SGHTA and CDR2 FQGNSA. The CDR3 consists of 17 residues. V dropped 2 bases and J dropped 2 bases, with 17 bases sitting between them. CDR3 sequence (DNA): TGTGCCAGCAGCTTATTTGTAGGTAGCGGAACCACAGATACGCAGTATTTT. Its translation is CASSLFVGSGTTDTQYF.

The rearrangement joins TRBV2 to TRBJ2-1; the match to TRBD1 covers 7 bases. The V gene's germline CDR1 is SNHLY and CDR2 FYNNEI. V trimming: 6 bases; J trimming: 3 bases; junction bases outside the gene matches: 8. The CDR3 has 15 residues. DNA of the CDR3: TGTGCCAGCAGCCCTACAGGGGTCCTCTACAATGAGCAGTTCTTC. Amino acids: CASSPTGVLYNEQFF.

The CDR3 DNA reads TGTGCCAGCAGCCGAGGACAGGGACAGGTCTATGGCTACACCTTC. Protein: CASSRGQGQVYGYTF. The chain is built from TRBV3-1 (or the pseudogene TRBV3-2) and TRBJ1-2; TRBD1 agrees at 8 bases. CDR1 and CDR2 from the germline V gene are LGHDT and YNNKEL (reference sequence). J lost 4 bases, V lost 4 bases, and 8 bases had no gene match. The CDR3 consists of 15 residues.

The CDR3 DNA reads TGTGCCAGCAGCCGGGACAGGGGGAGTGAAAAACTGTTTTTT. Translation: CASSRDRGSEKLFF. The chain joins TRBV7-9 to TRBJ1-4, with 11 bases matching TRBD1. Germline loops: CDR1 SEHNR, CDR2 FQNEAQ (reference sequence). This CDR3 has 14 residues. Unmatched junction bases numbered 3, after V lost 5 bases and J lost 7 bases.

The chain has TRBV9 and TRBJ2-3, with 7 bases aligning to TRBD2. V was pared by 1 base and J by 3 bases, with 5 bases of the junction left unmatched. This CDR3 has 15 amino acids. The germline CDR1 and CDR2 sequences are SGDLS and YYNGEE. The CDR3 nucleotides read TGTGCCAGCAGCGTATATGGACTAGGGACAGATACGCAGTATTTT. Protein product: CASSVYGLGTDTQYF.

The chain employs TRBV5-1 and TRBJ1-6; D perhaps matches TRBD1 (5 bases). Between the trimmed V and J ends, which lost 0 bases and 4 bases, there was a span of 8 bases. This CDR3 region has 15 residues. CDR1 and CDR2 (germline): SGHRS, YFSETQ. The CDR3 reads CASSLVGDYNSPLHF. CDR3 nucleotide sequence: TGCGCCAGCAGCTTGGTAGGGGATTATAATTCACCCCTCCACTTT.

The chain is built from TRBV24-1 and TRBJ2-2; the match to TRBD1 covers 9 bases. CDR1 and CDR2 from the germline V gene are KGHDR and SFDVKD. CDR3 length: 19 residues. V shed 4 bases, J shed 3 bases, and the junction held 14 bases outside the gene matches. CDR3: CATSDPTPGTGWDTGELFF. CDR3 coding DNA: TGTGCCACCAGTGACCCAACCCCCGGGACAGGGTGGGACACCGGGGAGCTGTTTTTT.

The chain carries TRBV12-3 or TRBV12-4 and TRBJ2-7; TRBD1 is a possible D gene (6 bases). CDR3 length equals 13 residues. V shed 5 bases and J shed 5 bases, with 13 bases lying between them. The CDR3 loop is CASSGTGRDEQYF. For the CDR3, the DNA is TGTGCCAGCAGTGGCACAGGGCGGGACGAGCAGTACTTC.